This T cell receptor (beta chain) comes out of a study of response to subunit inactivated influenza vaccine. The study's findings and limits: The authors put forward the suggestion that each seasonal influenza vaccination may bring in only a limited number of new T cells.

Regarding this clonotype: What it binds is not known.

TCRdb redid the calling of the RT-PCR reads with MiXCR, one entry per CDR3 protein. The sample records some 850,000 distinct CDR3 sequences, roughly 20% being singletons. The CDR3 contains 20 residues. Losses at the gene ends were 0 bases for V and 5 bases for J; bases not matched to a gene: 19. Germline values: CDR1 LGHNA, CDR2 YSLEER. The chain combines TRBV4-3 with TRBJ2-5, with TRBD1 matching 9 bases. This clonotype originated in a man aged 45-60 years who received an inactivated influenza vaccine. The specimen was PBMCs from blood, collected 5 to 6 days after vaccination. In DNA, the CDR3 is TGCGCCAGCAGCCAAGATGGGTACTCGGCCGACAGGGGGTGGGAGGAGACCCAGTACTTC. It specifies CASSQDGYSADRGWEETQYF.